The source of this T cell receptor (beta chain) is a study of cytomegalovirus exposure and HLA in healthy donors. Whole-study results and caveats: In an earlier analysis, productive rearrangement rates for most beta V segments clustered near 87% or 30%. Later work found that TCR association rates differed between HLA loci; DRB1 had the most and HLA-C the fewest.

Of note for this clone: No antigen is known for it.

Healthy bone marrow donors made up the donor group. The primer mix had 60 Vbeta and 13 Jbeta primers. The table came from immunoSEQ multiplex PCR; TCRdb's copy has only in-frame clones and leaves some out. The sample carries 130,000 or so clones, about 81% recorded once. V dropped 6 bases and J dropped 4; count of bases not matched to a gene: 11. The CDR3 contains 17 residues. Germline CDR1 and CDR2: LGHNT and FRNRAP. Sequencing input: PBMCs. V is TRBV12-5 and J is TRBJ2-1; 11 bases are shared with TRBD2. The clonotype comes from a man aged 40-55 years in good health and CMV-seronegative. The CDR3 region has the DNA TGTGCTAGTGGCCACCTCCGACTAGCGGGAATGTACAATGAGCAGTTCTTC. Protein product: CASGHLRLAGMYNEQFF.